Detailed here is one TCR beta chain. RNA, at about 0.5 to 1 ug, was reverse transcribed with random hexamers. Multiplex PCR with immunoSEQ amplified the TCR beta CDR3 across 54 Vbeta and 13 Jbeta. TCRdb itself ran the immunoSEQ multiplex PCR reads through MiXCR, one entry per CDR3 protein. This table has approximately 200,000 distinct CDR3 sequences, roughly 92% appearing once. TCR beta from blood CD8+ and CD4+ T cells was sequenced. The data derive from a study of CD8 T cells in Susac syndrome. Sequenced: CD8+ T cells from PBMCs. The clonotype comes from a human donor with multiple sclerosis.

The CDR3 sequence is CASSVGLAGVYNEQFF. CDR3 DNA: TGTGCCAGCAGCGTAGGACTAGCGGGAGTATACAATGAGCAGTTCTTC. The V call is TRBV9, the J call TRBJ2-1; TRBD2 matches at 12 bases. The J segment lost 4 bases and the V segment lost 0 bases, leaving 2 bases of the junction unmatched. Per the germline V gene, CDR1 is SGDLS and CDR2 is YYNGEE. The CDR3 sequence is 16 residues long.